These 4 T cell receptor beta chains originate from one sample sequenced in a study of regulatory T cells in long-lasting Graves disease. As for time point: newly diagnosed GD, antithyroid drugs for less than 3 months. From RNA extracted from PBMCs, the TCR library was made. Arm-PCR of CDR3 regions and iRepertoire HTBI primers were used to build TCR beta libraries. TCRdb reprocessed the multiplex PCR reads with MiXCR, giving one entry per CDR3 protein. The sample lists 540,000 or so distinct CDR3 sequences; around an eighth were seen once. These data were also filed under a second study, of T cells in Graves' hyperthyroidism and ophthalmopathy.

The sample in question was peripheral blood mononuclear cells (PBMCs), obtained at new diagnosis, from a patient treated with antithyroid drugs. All receptors derive from a man aged 30 to 39 with Graves disease.

The sample holds many counts of this clonotype. This chain joins TRBV28 and TRBJ2-4; perhaps D is TRBD1 or TRBD2 (5 bases each). Germline V gene data show CDR1 as MDHEN and CDR2 as SYDVKM. Trimming removed 3 bases at V and 8 bases at J, with 14 bases between. The CDR3 consists of 14 residues. CDR3 region: CASSLETLGDIQYF. CDR3 nucleotides: TGTGCCAGCAGTTTGGAGACCTTGGGGGACATTCAGTACTTC.

V usage is TRBV5-1 and J usage is TRBJ2-7, with 8 bases fitting TRBD2. CDR1 and CDR2 (germline): SGHRS, YFSETQ. J lost 3 bases, V lost 4 bases, and 15 bases had no gene match. This CDR3 has 17 amino acids. The CDR3 is CASSLDRSGNYLYEQYF. The CDR3 nucleotides read TGCGCCAGCAGCCTGGACCGTAGCGGGAACTATCTCTACGAGCAGTACTTC.

The CDR3 DNA is TGTGCCAGCAGCCGTCAGGAGCTAGCCGAGCAGTACTTC. It specifies CASSRQELAEQYF. The J gene is TRBJ2-7, the V gene TRBV9, with TRBD2 as a possible D gene (5 bases). V gave up 4 bases and J gave up 6 bases, with 14 bases separating them. Germline values: CDR1 SGDLS, CDR2 YYNGEE. The CDR3 length is 13 residues. Full variable domain (missing parts from reference TRBV9 and TRBJ2-7): DSGVTQTPKHLITATGQRVTLRCSPRSGDLSVYWYQQSLDQGLQFLIQYYNGEERAKGNILERFSAQQFPDLHSELNLSSLELGDSALYFCASSRQELAEQYFGPGTRLTVT.

V usage is TRBV7-9 and J usage is TRBJ2-3, with D possibly matching TRBD2 (5 bases). The V end lost 4 bases, the J end lost 0 bases, and 8 bases lay between the germline ends. This CDR3 has 14 residues. CDR1 and CDR2 from the germline V gene are SEHNR and FQNEAQ (reference sequence). In DNA form, the CDR3 reads TGTGCCAGCAGCTGGGAGAGGAGCACAGATACGCAGTATTTT. This gives the protein CASSWERSTDTQYF.